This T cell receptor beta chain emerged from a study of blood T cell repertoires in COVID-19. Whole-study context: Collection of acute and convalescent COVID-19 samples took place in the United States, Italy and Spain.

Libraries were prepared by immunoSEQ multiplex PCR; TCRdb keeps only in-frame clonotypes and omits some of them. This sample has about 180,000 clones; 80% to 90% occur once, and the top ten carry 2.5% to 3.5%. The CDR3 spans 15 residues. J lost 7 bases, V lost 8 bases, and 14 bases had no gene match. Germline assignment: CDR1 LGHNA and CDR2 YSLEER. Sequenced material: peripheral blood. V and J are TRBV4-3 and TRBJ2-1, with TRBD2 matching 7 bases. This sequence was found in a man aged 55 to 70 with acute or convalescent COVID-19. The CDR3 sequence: CASSPASGVRNEQFF. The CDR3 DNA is TGCGCCAGCTCCCCCGCGAGCGGGGTACGGAATGAGCAGTTCTTC.